The 24 T cell receptor beta chains below were found in one sample sequenced in a study of control samples from healthy donors and cancer patients. Only in-frame clones appear in the TCRdb table, and some are missing; sequencing was by immunoSEQ multiplex PCR. This table has about 160,000 clones, about 94% appearing once. Sequences were obtained from blood. The source of these receptors is a woman aged 40 to 50 in good health.

The chain employs TRBV5-4 and TRBJ1-4; D gene unclear. Germline assignment: CDR1 SGHNT and CDR2 YYREEE (reference sequence). The CDR3 totals 15 residues. The V and J ends lost 3 bases and 0 bases respectively, with 9 bases between them. CDR3 amino acids: CASSSAAATNEKLFF. Written as DNA, the CDR3 is TGTGCCAGCAGCTCCGCAGCCGCAACTAATGAAAAACTGTTTTTT.

This chain uses TRBV19 with TRBJ1-2, with D hard to call. Trimming cost V 4 bases and J 3 bases, with 12 bases left between them. The CDR3 loop spans 14 amino acids. In germline, CDR1 is LNHDA, CDR2 SQIVND (reference sequence). This CDR3 reads CASSNPPAYYGYTF. The CDR3 nucleotides read TGTGCCAGTAGTAACCCCCCCGCGTACTATGGCTACACCTTC.

This clone has just one count. The rearrangement links TRBV27 to TRBJ1-2; 10 bases map to TRBD1. V was pared by 8 bases and J by 2 bases, with 5 bases of the junction left unmatched. Per germline, CDR1 MNHEY and CDR2 SMNVEV (reference sequence). The CDR3 covers 14 residues. CDR3 loop: CASGWTGGNYGYTF. The CDR3 coding sequence is TGTGCCAGCGGTTGGACAGGGGGAAACTATGGCTACACCTTC.

The chain uses TRBV5-5 and TRBJ1-5; 8 bases map to TRBD1. Germline CDR1 SGHKS, CDR2 YYEKEE (reference sequence). Trimming removed 3 bases from V and 7 bases from J; junction bases left unmatched: 3. The CDR3 sequence is 13 residues long. The CDR3 spells CASSWTGRQPQHF. In DNA, the CDR3 is TGTGCCAGCAGCTGGACAGGGAGGCAGCCCCAGCATTTT.

The genes are TRBV11-3 and TRBJ2-1; 8 bases are a match to TRBD2. Trimming cost V 3 bases and J 2 bases; bases outside gene matches: 3. Germline lookup yields CDR1 SGHNT and CDR2 YENEEA. The CDR3 covers 15 residues. CDR3 sequence reads: CASSLTREAYNEQFF. The CDR3 DNA reads TGTGCCAGCAGCTTGACGCGGGAGGCCTACAATGAGCAGTTCTTC. Combining the CDR3 with reference TRBV11-3 and TRBJ2-1 gives the whole variable domain EAGVVQSPRYKIIEKKQPVAFWCNPISGHNTLYWYLQNLGQGPELLIRYENEEAVDDSQLPKDRFSAERLKGVDSTLKIQPAELGDSAVYLCASSLTREAYNEQFFGPGTRLTVL.

The chain is built from TRBV6-4 and TRBJ1-2, with D unclear. Trimming left V 1 base short and J 8 bases short, with 8 bases between. The V gene's germline CDR1 is MRHNA and CDR2 SNTAGT. The CDR3 contains 12 residues. For the CDR3, the DNA is TGTGCCAGCAGTGACTACCTGGGGGGCTACACCTTC. Translating gives CASSDYLGGYTF.

This sequence joins TRBV5-1 and TRBJ1-2, with 7 bases aligning to TRBD1. The germline gives CDR1 SGHRS, CDR2 YFSETQ. V was pared by 4 bases and J by 4 bases, with 7 bases of the junction left unmatched. This CDR3 has 14 amino acids. The CDR3 spells CASSPTGNLYGYTF. The CDR3 DNA reads as TGCGCCAGCAGCCCGACAGGGAACCTCTATGGCTACACCTTC. Full variable domain (outside the CDR3, taken from reference TRBV5-1 and TRBJ1-2): KAGVTQTPRYLIKTRGQQVTLSCSPISGHRSVSWYQQTPGQGLQFLFEYFSETQRNKGNFPGRFSGRQFSNSRSEMNVSTLELGDSALYLCASSPTGNLYGYTFGSGTRLTVV.

This chain links TRBV18 with TRBJ1-3; D not resolved. Germline V gives CDR1 KGHSH, CDR2 LQKENI. The CDR3 length is 16 residues. V lost 5 bases and J lost 2, with 16 bases in between. As DNA, the CDR3 is TGTGCCAGCTCAGAATTCCGGGAGGCGACTGGAAACACCATATATTTT. It codes for CASSEFREATGNTIYF.

The chain employs TRBV12-5 and TRBJ2-7, with D possibly being TRBD1 (6 bases). The CDR3 runs 16 residues. The V end was cut by 2 bases, the J end by 0 bases, with 14 bases between. Germline V gives CDR1 LGHNT, CDR2 FRNRAP. CDR3 sequence (DNA): TGTGCTAGTGGTTTGCCGAGGGGGTCTAGCTCCTACGAGCAGTACTTC. Translation gives CASGLPRGSSSYEQYF.

CDR3 sequence: CASSLNGGRVHEQFF. The CDR3 nucleotides read TGTGCCAGCAGCTTAAATGGCGGGAGGGTGCATGAGCAGTTCTTC. This rearrangement joins TRBV7-6 to TRBJ2-1; 9 nucleotides match TRBD2. CDR1 is SGHVS, CDR2 FNYEAQ, per germline. J gave up 8 bases and V 2 bases, and 7 bases lay outside the gene matches. The CDR3 is 15 residues long.

This clone showed up just once. The chain joins TRBV7-2 to TRBJ2-5, with D unclear. The germline gives CDR1 SGHTA, CDR2 FQGNSA. This CDR3 spans 15 amino acids. Trimming took off 0 bases at V and 0 bases at J, with 8 bases between the two ends. CDR3 loop: CASSLAGRNQETQYF. In nucleotides, the CDR3 is TGTGCCAGCAGCTTAGCTGGGCGGAACCAAGAGACCCAGTACTTC.

This chain joins TRBV30 and TRBJ1-2, with D possibly being TRBD1 (5 bases). Trimming removed 0 bases from V and 8 bases from J, with 10 bases in between. This CDR3 region has 12 residues. Germline assignment: CDR1 GTSNPN and CDR2 SVGIG (reference sequence). CDR3 protein: CAWSVGPRGYTF. DNA of the CDR3: TGTGCCTGGAGTGTGGGGCCGAGGGGCTACACCTTC.

V usage is TRBV7-9 and J usage is TRBJ1-4, with 9 bases matching TRBD1. The CDR3 contains 15 residues. Looked up from germline, CDR1 is SEHNR and CDR2 is FQNEAQ (reference sequence). Germline trimming cut 5 bases from V and 7 bases from J; bases unmatched to any gene: 8. In DNA form, the CDR3 reads TGTGCCAGCAGCCTTCGGGGGACAGGGTCTGAAAAACTGTTTTTT. This gives the protein CASSLRGTGSEKLFF. Full variable domain (remainder filled in from reference TRBV7-9 and TRBJ1-4): DTGVSQNPRHKITKRGQNVTFRCDPISEHNRLYWYRQTLGQGPEFLTYFQNEAQLEKSRLLSDRFSAERPKGSFSTLEIQRTEQGDSAMYLCASSLRGTGSEKLFFGSGTQLSVL.

The V call is TRBV6-5, the J call TRBJ2-7; the D is unclear. V shed 4 bases and J shed 2 bases, with 18 bases lying between them. The CDR3 consists of 16 residues. Germline values: CDR1 MNHEY, CDR2 SVGAGI. CDR3 nucleotides: TGTGCCAGCAGTTCCGGAAAAGGTAGTGCCGCCTACGAGCAGTACTTC. Residues: CASSSGKGSAAYEQYF.

This clone was found once. CDR3 nucleotides: TGTGCCAGTAGTGCCTATTACACGGGGAGCACAGATACGCAGTATTTT. Its protein product is CASSAYYTGSTDTQYF. V gene TRBV19 combines with J gene TRBJ2-3; the D gene is possibly TRBD2 (5 bases). The germline V gene has CDR1 LNHDA and CDR2 SQIVND (reference sequence). There are 16 residues in the CDR3. Trimming cost V 5 bases and J 0 bases, with 15 bases left between them.

The chain couples TRBV6-2 or TRBV6-3 to TRBJ1-5, with 8 positions matching TRBD1. This CDR3 is built from 16 residues. V trimming: 5 bases; J trimming: 6 bases; junction bases outside the gene matches: 12. CDR1 is MNHEY and CDR2 is SVGEGT in the germline V gene. The CDR3 is CASSRHQGASRQPQHF. Here the CDR3 DNA reads TGTGCCAGCAGTCGGCACCAGGGGGCATCTCGTCAGCCCCAGCATTTT.

In its sample, this clone was seen once. V usage is TRBV28 and J usage is TRBJ1-4; tentative D call: TRBD1 (6 bases). CDR3 length equals 15 residues. Trimming took 5 bases from V and 5 from J, leaving 15 bases between them. CDR1 and CDR2 (germline): MDHEN, SYDVKM. In DNA form, the CDR3 reads TGTGCCAGCAGTACGCCGACAGGAGTCAATGAAAAACTGTTTTTT. It codes for CASSTPTGVNEKLFF.

The rearrangement links TRBV7-9 to TRBJ1-1, with 7 nucleotides matching TRBD1. V trimming: 5 bases; J trimming: 7 bases; junction bases outside the gene matches: 7. The CDR3 is 13 amino acids. CDR1 and CDR2 from the germline V gene are SEHNR and FQNEAQ (reference sequence). CDR3: CASSVAGTVEAFF. The DNA for the CDR3 is TGTGCCAGCAGCGTTGCCGGGACAGTTGAAGCTTTCTTT.

This sequence joins TRBV5-1 and TRBJ2-3, with 8 bases matching TRBD1. This CDR3 spans 15 amino acids. The J segment lost 7 bases and the V segment lost 4 bases, leaving 11 bases of the junction unmatched. The germline CDR1 and CDR2 sequences are SGHRS and YFSETQ. The CDR3 DNA is TGCGCCAGCAGCCTGGACAGGGTACTTTTGCATACGCAGTATTTT. The encoded protein is CASSLDRVLLHTQYF.

This chain joins TRBV5-4 and TRBJ1-2, with TRBD1 identical over 7 bases. J gave up 7 bases and V 2 bases, and 8 bases lay outside the gene matches. This CDR3 region has 14 residues. The V gene's germline CDR1 is SGHNT and CDR2 YYREEE (reference sequence). The chain's CDR3 is CASSFGQGEGGYTF. CDR3 nucleotide sequence: TGTGCCAGCAGCTTCGGTCAGGGGGAGGGTGGCTACACCTTC.

This clone has only one observation. The chain combines TRBV5-6 with TRBJ1-3, with 7 bases identical to TRBD1. The CDR3 runs to 15 residues. CDR1 and CDR2 from the germline V gene are SGHDT and YYEEEE. The V gene end was trimmed by 2 bases and the J gene end by 4 bases; junction bases not matched to a gene: 6. The CDR3 sequence is CASSFPTGAGNTIYF. CDR3 nucleotides: TGTGCCAGCAGCTTTCCCACAGGGGCCGGAAACACCATATATTTT.

The chain uses TRBV3-1 (or the pseudogene TRBV3-2) and TRBJ2-1, with unresolved D. Germline V gives CDR1 LGHDT, CDR2 YNNKEL (reference sequence). With 3 bases removed from V and 4 bases from J, the gap between germline ends came to 10 bases. The CDR3 sequence is 14 residues long. In DNA, the CDR3 is TGTGCCAGCAGCCACCGCCAATTTTACAATGAGCAGTTCTTC. Amino acids: CASSHRQFYNEQFF.

The chain links TRBV15 to TRBJ1-6; D is ambiguous. The CDR3 runs 13 residues. Germline-derived CDR1 and CDR2 are LNHNV and YYDKDF (reference sequence). The V gene lost 2 bases and the J gene lost 5 bases, with 4 bases spanning the gap. The CDR3 DNA is TGTGCCACCAGCAGACGGAATAATTCACCCCTCCACTTT. Translated, it gives CATSRRNNSPLHF.

J is TRBJ1-3 and V is TRBV5-1; maybe TRBD1 (5 bases). Trimming removed 4 bases from V and 1 base from J, with 9 bases in between. This CDR3 region has 14 residues. Germline V CDR1 and CDR2: SGHRS, YFSETQ. This CDR3 is CASSGDGSGNTIYF. In DNA form, the CDR3 reads TGCGCCAGCAGCGGGGACGGTTCTGGAAACACCATATATTTT. The full variable domain, its missing parts supplied by reference TRBV5-1 and TRBJ1-3, is KAGVTQTPRYLIKTRGQQVTLSCSPISGHRSVSWYQQTPGQGLQFLFEYFSETQRNKGNFPGRFSGRQFSNSRSEMNVSTLELGDSALYLCASSGDGSGNTIYFGEGSWLTVV.